The source of this T cell receptor beta chain is a study of blood T cell repertoires in COVID-19. Profiled with immunoSEQ multiplex PCR; TCRdb holds only in-frame clones, not every one. This sample yields over 600,000 clones, of which over 80% are seen a single time; roughly 0.25% belongs to the top ten. The CDR3 is 10 residues long. Trimming stripped 6 bases from V and 6 bases from J, with 5 bases between. The germline V gene has CDR1 WNHNN and CDR2 SYGVQD (reference sequence). The TCR was taken from a woman aged 18-30 years with acute or convalescent COVID-19. The sequencing input was peripheral blood. The genes are TRBV10-1 and TRBJ1-2; no reliable D call. CDR3 sequence: CASRLDGYTF. In DNA form, the CDR3 reads TGCGCCAGCAGGTTAGATGGCTACACCTTC.